The 30 T cell receptor beta chains in this list originate from one sample, sequenced in a study of CD8+CD57+ T cells in acquired aplastic anemia. TCR beta VDJ and CDR3 profiling used genomic DNA as template. TCRdb called the reads again in MiXCR, with one record for every CDR3 protein. The sample contains 400,000 to 450,000 distinct CDR3 sequences, approximately 70% of which appear only once. Sequencing was carried out using sorted CD4+, CD8+, or CD8+CD57+ T cells (not recorded which) from PBMCs. The source is a human donor in good health, serving as a control.

CDR3 amino acids: CSVVEPVAGYEQYF. The CDR3, as DNA: TGCAGCGTTGTCGAGCCAGTGGCCGGTTACGAGCAGTACTTC. V and J are TRBV29-1 and TRBJ2-7; D not certain. The V gene's germline CDR1 is SQVTM and CDR2 ANQGSEA. This CDR3 contains 14 residues. The ends were cut back, 4 bases at V and 4 bases at J, with 17 bases in the middle.

This clonotype was seen repeatedly, ten times or more. The chain links TRBV20-1 to TRBJ1-1; D is unclear. Per the germline V gene, CDR1 is DFQATT and CDR2 is SNEGSKA (reference sequence). CDR3 length: 12 residues. Trimming took off 7 bases at V and 0 bases at J, with 9 bases between the two ends. CDR3 protein: CSVTRLNTEAFF. The CDR3 region has the DNA TGCAGTGTCACAAGACTGAACACTGAAGCTTTCTTT.

On this clonotype itself: Because the CDR3 is missing its conserved closing phenylalanine or tryptophan, this is likely a read error. V is TRBV7-2 and J is TRBJ2-7, with D unresolved. Germline loops: CDR1 SGHTA, CDR2 FQGNSA. The germline V and J ends were trimmed by 3 bases and 5 bases, with 11 bases remaining between them. The CDR3 sequence is 13 residues long. CDR3 DNA sequence: TGTGCCAGCAGCTTCGTGGGCAGCGACGAGCAGTACTGC. The encoded protein is CASSFVGSDEQYC.

This chain connects TRBV9 to TRBJ2-1; D is possibly TRBD2 (7 bases). The V end was cut by 0 bases, the J end by 9 bases, with 22 bases between. This CDR3 has 17 amino acids. The germline CDR1 and CDR2 sequences are SGDLS and YYNGEE. Here the CDR3 DNA reads TGTGCCAGCAGCGTAGGCCGGGGGGACACCGGGGAGGGTGAGCAGTTCTTC. It is translated as CASSVGRGDTGEGEQFF. Supplemented by reference TRBV9 and TRBJ2-1, the full variable domain reads DSGVTQTPKHLITATGQRVTLRCSPRSGDLSVYWYQQSLDQGLQFLIQYYNGEERAKGNILERFSAQQFPDLHSELNLSSLELGDSALYFCASSVGRGDTGEGEQFFGPGTRLTVL.

This clonotype has a single count. J is TRBJ2-1 and V is TRBV20-1; 7 bases align to TRBD2. CDR1 and CDR2 from the germline V gene are DFQATT and SNEGSKA (reference sequence). The junction had 20 bases not matched to a gene; V was cut back by 6 bases and J by 3 bases. This CDR3 spans 18 amino acids. The CDR3 DNA reads as TGCAGTGCCAGTGGTTTGGCGGGGAGGGTAGCGAGCTACAATGAGCAGTTCTTC. This translates into CSASGLAGRVASYNEQFF.

In its sample, this clonotype was seen many times. The rearrangement joins TRBV12-3 or TRBV12-4 to TRBJ2-3; TRBD2 aligns across 8 bases. The CDR3 consists of 14 residues. J was trimmed by 8 bases and V by 7 bases; bases with no gene match: 11. The CDR3 DNA reads as TGTGCCAGCAATTCCCGGGGGGGGCCGAGTACGCAGTATTTT. Translating gives CASNSRGGPSTQYF.

About this clonotype: The junction and the germline gene differ at one end; a read error may be behind it. For the CDR3, the DNA is TGTGCCAGCAGCTTTGTTGAGGGCGGTCCGGATTCACCCTTC. Protein: CASSFVEGGPDSPF. This chain connects TRBV7-2 to TRBJ2-7; a weak D match, TRBD2 (5 bases). This CDR3 is 14 amino acids long. Germline assignment: CDR1 SGHTA and CDR2 FQGNSA. Combining the CDR3 with reference TRBV7-2 and TRBJ2-7 gives the whole variable domain GAGVSQSPSNKVTEKGKDVELRCDPISGHTALYWYRQSLGQGLEFLIYFQGNSAPDKSGLPSDRFSAERTGGSVSTLTIQRTQQEDSAVYLCASSFVEGGPDSPFGPGTRLTVT.

The genes are TRBV7-2 and TRBJ2-3; D may be TRBD2 (6 bases). V lost 0 bases, J lost 5 bases, and 24 bases lay in between. Germline CDR1 is SGHTA and CDR2 is FQGNSA. The CDR3 is 19 amino acids. In nucleotides, the CDR3 is TGTGCCAGCAGCTTAGCACCCACCCGCGGTGGGACTGAGGGAGATACGCAGTATTTT. Protein product: CASSLAPTRGGTEGDTQYF. Using reference TRBV7-2 and TRBJ2-3 for the parts outside the CDR3, the full variable domain is GAGVSQSPSNKVTEKGKDVELRCDPISGHTALYWYRQSLGQGLEFLIYFQGNSAPDKSGLPSDRFSAERTGGSVSTLTIQRTQQEDSAVYLCASSLAPTRGGTEGDTQYFGPGTRLTVL.

On this clonotype itself: Since no conserved phenylalanine or tryptophan closes the CDR3, a read error is the likely cause. Because the CDR3's place on the DNA is in doubt, the DNA is left out and the CDR3 is given as listed by TCRdb. The V gene is TRBV15, the J gene TRBJ2-2; TRBD2 reflects the table's D call only, with no check against the DNA. Termini included, the CDR3 measures 16 amino acids. Per germline, CDR1 LNHNV and CDR2 YYDKDF (reference sequence). CDR3 residues: CASSLLTSTNPGQLFG.

For this clonotype: The missing conserved phenylalanine or tryptophan at the end of this CDR3 makes a read error likely. The DNA is omitted, as the CDR3 cannot be located on it reliably, and the CDR3 follows TCRdb's listing. V usage is TRBV9 and J usage is TRBJ2-7; TRBD1 reflects the table's D call only, with no check against the DNA. From germline, CDR1 is SGDLS and CDR2 YYNGEE. The CDR3 is made up of 12 amino acids, end residues included. CDR3 region: CASRRTVAVQFG.

V and J are TRBV10-3 and TRBJ1-2; D call uncertain. CDR1 and CDR2 from the germline V gene are ENHRY and SYGVKD. V lost 10 bases to trimming and J lost 9 bases, with 15 bases between them. The CDR3 is 11 residues long. The CDR3 here is CATYRGARYTF. CDR3 in DNA: TGTGCCACCTACAGAGGCGCACGCTACACCTTC.

This clonotype was detected many times. The rearrangement uses TRBV20-1 and TRBJ2-1, with 12 bases that match TRBD2. The CDR3 spans 16 residues. J gave up 3 bases and V 2 bases, and 5 bases lay outside the gene matches. Germline V CDR1 and CDR2: DFQATT, SNEGSKA (reference sequence). The CDR3 loop reads CSARWLAGGHYNEQFF. CDR3 in DNA: TGCAGTGCTAGATGGCTAGCGGGGGGGCACTACAATGAGCAGTTCTTC.

Comments on this clonotype: The conserved final phenylalanine or tryptophan is absent from the CDR3, which likely points to a read error. The DNA is omitted, as the CDR3 cannot be located on it reliably, and the CDR3 follows TCRdb's listing. The chain combines TRBV20-1 with TRBJ1-1; the tabulated D call, TRBD1, remains unverified against the DNA. 10 amino acids form the CDR3, both terminal residues included. Germline loops: CDR1 DFQATT, CDR2 SNEGSKA (reference sequence). CDR3 protein: CSAPGPNEKL.

The rearrangement uses TRBV2 and TRBJ2-1; tentative D call: TRBD2 (5 bases). The V and J ends lost 5 bases and 10 bases respectively, with 24 bases between them. The germline V gene encodes CDR1 SNHLY and CDR2 FYNNEI. This CDR3 spans 16 amino acids. CDR3: CASSRGNSQNEQEQFF. CDR3 DNA: TGTGCCAGCAGTCGGGGTAATAGCCAGAATGAGCAGGAGCAGTTCTTC.

CDR3 bases: TGTGCCAGCAGCTTAGCGGGACAGGGAGCTACTGAAGCTTTCTTT. As protein: CASSLAGQGATEAFF. This chain connects TRBV7-9 to TRBJ1-1; 9 positions match TRBD1. V trimming: 0 bases; J trimming: 5 bases; junction bases outside the gene matches: 4. The CDR3 length is 15 residues. The germline gives CDR1 SEHNR, CDR2 FQNEAQ (reference sequence).

The chain carries TRBV20-1 and TRBJ1-2, with 11 bases identical to TRBD1. Per the germline V gene, CDR1 is DFQATT and CDR2 is SNEGSKA (reference sequence). Losses at the gene ends were 6 bases for V and 5 bases for J; bases not matched to a gene: 8. The CDR3 spans 14 residues. The CDR3 loop is CSARTGGEQYGYTF. DNA of the CDR3: TGCAGTGCAAGGACAGGGGGCGAGCAGTATGGCTACACCTTC.

A note on this clonotype: Without the conserved terminal phenylalanine or tryptophan, this CDR3 likely stems from a read error. V is TRBV20-1 and J is TRBJ1-4; a weak D match, TRBD1 (6 bases). The CDR3 is 15 residues long. V lost 3 bases, J lost 5 bases, and 16 bases lay in between. Germline lookup yields CDR1 DFQATT and CDR2 SNEGSKA (reference sequence). CDR3 sequence: CSASRQEERNEKLFL. As DNA, the CDR3 is TGCAGTGCTAGTAGACAGGAGGAGAGGAATGAAAAACTGTTTCTT.

This clonotype came up many times. CDR3 DNA: TGTGCCAGCAGCCAATCTTTAGGCAGCCACAATGAGCAGTTCTTC. It is translated as CASSQSLGSHNEQFF. The chain uses TRBV16 and TRBJ2-1; D not certain. V was trimmed by 0 bases and J by 5 bases, leaving 11 bases between them. CDR1 and CDR2 (germline): KGHSY, FQNENV. There are 15 residues in the CDR3.

Points on this clonotype: The conserved final phenylalanine or tryptophan is absent from the CDR3, which likely points to a read error. V gene TRBV12-3 or TRBV12-4 combines with J gene TRBJ2-7; D ambiguous. The CDR3 has 11 residues. CDR3 in amino acids: CASSLIGEQYL. In DNA, the CDR3 is TGCGCCAGCAGTTTGATAGGCGAGCAGTACTTG.

In its sample, this clonotype was seen many times. This chain joins TRBV29-1 and TRBJ2-3, with 12 bases identical to TRBD2. V lost 2 bases and J lost 7; bases outside the gene matches: 4. Germline CDR1 and CDR2: SQVTM and ANQGSEA. The CDR3 length is 14 residues. CDR3 DNA sequence: TGCAGCGTTGAATCTAGCGGGGGGGACTATACGCAGTATTTT. Translating gives CSVESSGGDYTQYF.

This clonotype was counted once. Being one base from a much bigger clone, this may be a read error. The chain joins TRBV7-3 to TRBJ2-6, with 8 bases aligning to TRBD1. CDR1 is SGHTA, CDR2 FQGTGA, per germline. With V trimmed by 3 bases and J by 1 base, 14 bases remained unmatched. The length of the CDR3 is 20 residues. For the CDR3, the DNA is TGTGCCAGCAGCTTGGGCGTATTCGGGACAGGTACTTCTGGGGCCAACGTCCTGACTTTC. Encoded protein: CASSLGVFGTGTSGANVLTF.

The chain carries TRBV7-9 and TRBJ1-1, with 9 bases aligning to TRBD1. The V gene's germline CDR1 is SEHNR and CDR2 FQNEAQ (reference sequence). Germline trimming cut 3 bases from V and 11 bases from J; bases unmatched to any gene: 16. The CDR3 totals 16 residues. DNA for the CDR3: TGTGCCAGCAGCTTGGGGACAGGGAGCGGGGAGCTGTTTGCTTTCTTT. It yields the protein CASSLGTGSGELFAFF.

This clonotype was recorded only once. This likely comes from a read error, as the CDR3 has no conserved phenylalanine or tryptophan at its end. The DNA is omitted, as the CDR3 cannot be located on it reliably, and the CDR3 follows TCRdb's listing. The gene calls are TRBV6-1 and TRBJ1-2; the table's D call TRBD1 went unverified against the DNA. The CDR3 length is 16 residues, termini included. Germline V gene lookup returns CDR1 MNHNS and CDR2 SASEGT. The CDR3 loop reads CASIRTPRQGARLTAL.

The rearrangement uses TRBV7-6 and TRBJ2-5, with TRBD2 matching 15 bases. V shed 6 bases and J 4 bases; nucleotides not matched to a gene: 9. This CDR3 spans 17 amino acids. CDR1 and CDR2 (germline): SGHVS, FNYEAQ. The CDR3 region is CASRPPGLAGGGETQYF. CDR3 DNA sequence: TGTGCCAGCAGACCGCCGGGACTAGCGGGGGGAGGAGAGACCCAGTACTTC.

Note on this clonotype: Germline and junction disagree at one end, which may indicate a read error. This chain connects TRBV7-3 to TRBJ2-7; TRBD1 matches 7 bases. CDR3 length: 13 amino acids. Germline lookup yields CDR1 SGHTA and CDR2 FQGTGA. Here the CDR3 reads CASGETGPREQYF. The CDR3 DNA reads as TGCGCCAGCGGAGAGACAGGGCCGAGGGAGCAGTACTTT.

In the case of this clonotype: At one boundary the junction diverges from the germline segment, which might be a read error. The V and J genes are TRBV6-9 and TRBJ1-4; D is uncertain. This CDR3 contains 14 residues. Germline V lookup: CDR1 MNHGY, CDR2 SVAAGI. CDR3 loop: CASSVITENEKLSF. CDR3 bases: TGTGCCAGCAGTGTAATTACAGAAAATGAAAAACTGTCTTTT.

This clonotype was detected many times. V and J are TRBV19 and TRBJ1-1, with TRBD1 identical over 7 bases. The CDR3 sequence is 17 residues long. Germline V gene lookup returns CDR1 LNHDA and CDR2 SQIVND (reference sequence). V was pared by 5 bases and J by 0 bases, with 12 bases of the junction left unmatched. The CDR3 sequence is CASSSHLGQAMNTEAFF. Written as DNA, the CDR3 is TGTGCCAGTAGTTCTCATCTTGGACAGGCCATGAACACTGAAGCTTTCTTT.

This clonotype has only one observation. A junction boundary mismatches the germline segment, possibly from a read error. The V call is TRBV9, the J call TRBJ2-1, with D perhaps matching TRBD1 (6 bases). The CDR3 has 13 residues. CDR1 SGDLS and CDR2 YYNGEE come from the germline V gene. The CDR3 DNA reads as TGTGCCAGCAGCGTAACGGGACAAGTCTACGAGCAGTTC. This encodes CASSVTGQVYEQF.

A few counts support this clonotype. The V call is TRBV29-1, the J call TRBJ2-1; 9 nucleotides agree with TRBD2. J lost 9 bases, V lost 3 bases, and 15 bases had no gene match. The CDR3 extends over 16 amino acids. Germline CDR1 SQVTM, CDR2 ANQGSEA. As DNA, the CDR3 is TGCAGCGTTGATGGGCTGGCTAGCGGGATGGCCGGTGAGCAGTTCTTC. As protein: CSVDGLASGMAGEQFF.

This clonotype was detected many times. The rearrangement uses TRBV3-1 and TRBJ2-7; unclear D gene. Trimming cost V 1 base and J 0 bases, with 7 bases left between them. The CDR3 is made up of 14 amino acids. CDR1 and CDR2 from the germline V gene are LGHDT and YNNKEL (reference sequence). The CDR3 here is CASSQVSASYEQYF. The CDR3 DNA reads as TGTGCCAGCAGCCAAGTTTCAGCCTCCTACGAGCAGTACTTC.